This T cell receptor (beta chain) is from a study of technical replicates of blood from several donors. The V and J ends lost 5 bases and 3 bases, in that order; junction bases with no gene match: 0. CDR1 is GTSNPN and CDR2 is SVGIG in the germline V gene (reference sequence). The CDR3 length is 14 residues. The repertoire was sequenced with immunoSEQ multiplex PCR; TCRdb's copy has only in-frame clones and lacks some. Of 80,000 or so clones in the sample, 90% to 95% were seen once. This TCR came from a human donor in good health. Sample: T cells isolated from PBMCs. The chain uses TRBV30 and TRBJ2-3, with 15 bases matching TRBD2. CDR3 coding DNA: TGTGCCTGGGGACTAGCGGGAGGGACAGATACGCAGTATTTT. Protein: CAWGLAGGTDTQYF.